This is a list of T cell receptor beta chains from one sample in a study of blood T cell repertoires in COVID-19. TCRdb's table, derived via immunoSEQ multiplex PCR, lists solely in-frame clones and lacks some. Among 200,000 to 250,000 clones listed, around 83% were seen once. The source material was peripheral blood. All receptors derive from a man aged 50 or older with active or convalescent COVID-19. Both conserved end residues are part of each CDR3. The D gene is left open where the match is weak. Size is stated for part of the rows, as once, few or many counts, or as a class when the clone is expanded.

j_call v_call d_call clone_size cdr3_nt cdr3_aa
TRBJ1-2 TRBV9 NA NA TGTGCCAGCAGCGTAGCAGGGTTCGGCGGCTACACCTTC CASSVAGFGGYTF
TRBJ1-3 TRBV18 NA NA TGTGCCAGCTCTGAGCGGGGCTCTGGAAACACCATATATTTT CASSERGSGNTIYF
TRBJ2-5 TRBV5-1 TRBD2 once TGCGCCAGCGGGACTAGCCACCAAGAGACCCAGTACTTC CASGTSHQETQYF
TRBJ2-1 TRBV27 NA once TGTGCCAGCAGGTTGTGGGGGGGCCGGGAAGATGAGCAGTTCTTC CASRLWGGREDEQFF
TRBJ1-2 TRBV6-5 TRBD1 NA TGTGCCACCTCGGGACAGAATAACTATGGCTACACCTTC CATSGQNNYGYTF
TRBJ2-7 TRBV10-3 TRBD2 NA TGTGCCATCAGTGAAGCCCTAGCGGGAGGGTTTAATTACGAGCAGTACTTC CAISEALAGGFNYEQYF
TRBJ1-6 TRBV7-9 NA NA TGTGCCAGCAGCTTGAAACAGGGACCTAATTCACCCCTCCACTTT CASSLKQGPNSPLHF
TRBJ2-3 TRBV9 TRBD1 NA TGTGCCAGCAGCATAGGCCCGGGACAGTATTTAGATACGCAGTATTTT CASSIGPGQYLDTQYF
TRBJ2-5 TRBV2 TRBD1 NA TGTGCCAGCAGTTTTTCCCAGGGGGTAGAGACCCAGTACTTC CASSFSQGVETQYF
TRBJ2-3 TRBV7-9 TRBD1 NA TGTGCCAGCAGCTCCCGGGACAGGGGGAGCACAGATACGCAGTATTTT CASSSRDRGSTDTQYF
TRBJ1-4 TRBV4-1 TRBD1 NA TGCGCCAGCAGCCAAGTGAGACAGGGATTCCTCGGGAATGAAAAACTGTTTTTT CASSQVRQGFLGNEKLFF
TRBJ1-2 TRBV6-2/TRBV6-3 TRBD1 once TGTGCCAGCAGTTATTCTGGCAGGGGGAACTATGGCTACACCTTC CASSYSGRGNYGYTF
TRBJ2-3 TRBV18 TRBD2 NA TGTGCCACGGGGGGGCAGCCCACAGATACGCAGTATTTT CATGGQPTDTQYF
TRBJ2-5 TRBV7-2 NA NA TGTGCCAGCAGCTTACAGGGTGGCGGTTGGGAGACCCAGTACTTC CASSLQGGGWETQYF
TRBJ1-2 TRBV7-9 TRBD1 few TGTGCCAGCAGGCCACCGGGGACAGGGACCAAGGAGAACTATGGCTACACCTTC CASRPPGTGTKENYGYTF